A single sample gave rise to the 24 T cell receptor beta chains below, sequenced in a study of neoadjuvant anti-PD-1 for oral cavity cancer. The table came from immunoSEQ multiplex PCR; TCRdb's copy has only in-frame clones and leaves some out. This sample has about 14,000 clones, with about three quarters found just once. Time point indicated: after neoadjuvant nivolumab, at surgical resection. The source material was PBMCs, sampled after nivolumab (anti-PD-1) treatment. The source of these receptors is a person aged 35 to 85 with oral cavity squamous cell carcinoma.

Only a few counts were recorded for this clone. V is TRBV5-1 and J is TRBJ2-5, with a weak D call TRBD1 (6 bases). The germline V and J ends were trimmed by 3 bases and 2 bases, with 14 bases remaining between them. The CDR3 has 15 amino acids. The germline V gene has CDR1 SGHRS and CDR2 YFSETQ. CDR3: CASSSTGQQQETQYF. CDR3 DNA sequence: TGCGCCAGCAGCTCAACGGGACAACAGCAAGAGACCCAGTACTTC.

V gene TRBV6-5 combines with J gene TRBJ2-7; weak D call: TRBD1 (6 bases). The germline V gene has CDR1 MNHEY and CDR2 SVGAGI. V was pared by 8 bases and J by 2 bases, with 13 bases between. CDR3 size: 13 residues. CDR3 amino acids: CASSSQGAYEQYF. The CDR3 nucleotides read TGTGCCAGCTCATCACAGGGAGCCTACGAGCAGTACTTC.

In this sample, this clone turned up once. V and J are TRBV6-6 and TRBJ2-7, with a possible D match to TRBD1 (9 bases). Germline lookup yields CDR1 MNHNY and CDR2 SVGAGI (reference sequence). This CDR3 has 15 amino acids. Deletions cut 10 bases from V and 6 bases from J, with 25 bases between. The CDR3 here is CANRAGDRVVGEQYF. CDR3 bases: TGTGCCAACCGAGCGGGGGACAGGGTCGTCGGCGAGCAGTACTTC.

The rearrangement joins TRBV7-9 to TRBJ2-5; possible D gene TRBD2, 5 bases. The V end was cut by 2 bases, the J end by 4 bases, with 11 bases between. This CDR3 is 14 amino acids long. The V gene's germline CDR1 is SEHNR and CDR2 FQNEAQ (reference sequence). Written as DNA, the CDR3 is TGTGCCAGCAGCTTATCGGACTTTTCAGAGACCCAGTACTTC. The encoded protein is CASSLSDFSETQYF.

This clone was seen a handful of times. The chain employs TRBV7-9 and TRBJ1-2, with TRBD1 as a possible D gene (5 bases). The germline CDR1 and CDR2 sequences are SEHNR and FQNEAQ (reference sequence). The ends were cut back, 1 base at V and 7 bases at J, with 7 bases in the middle. The CDR3 consists of 12 residues. The CDR3 DNA follows: TGTGCCAGCAGCTTAGTTCAGGGTGGCTACACCTTC. Translation: CASSLVQGGYTF.

This sequence joins TRBV11-3 and TRBJ1-2; D gene ambiguous. The CDR3 covers 14 residues. The V gene's germline CDR1 is SGHNT and CDR2 YENEEA. Trimming pared 5 bases from V and 3 bases from J, leaving 13 bases between. CDR3 sequence reads: CASSPRREDYGYTF. CDR3 nucleotides: TGTGCCAGCAGCCCCAGGCGGGAAGACTATGGCTACACCTTC.

The chain recombines TRBV19 with TRBJ2-6; maybe TRBD1 (5 bases). Trimming removed 5 bases from V and 1 base from J, with 15 bases in between. Looked up from germline, CDR1 is LNHDA and CDR2 is SQIVND (reference sequence). This CDR3 has 17 residues. The CDR3 DNA is TGTGCCAGTAGTCTGGACATTGGGGCATCTGGGGCCAACGTCCTGACTTTC. Its translation: CASSLDIGASGANVLTF.

A single count supports this clone. The CDR3 sequence is CASSWGTGINEKLFF. CDR3 coding DNA: TGTGCCAGCAGTTGGGGGACCGGGATCAATGAAAAACTGTTTTTT. V gene TRBV27 combines with J gene TRBJ1-4, with D tentatively TRBD1 (5 bases). V was cut by 4 bases and J by 5 bases, with 14 bases left in between. CDR3 size: 15 residues. Germline V gene data show CDR1 as MNHEY and CDR2 as SMNVEV (reference sequence).

The J gene is TRBJ1-5, the V gene TRBV6-6; D uncertain. The CDR3 runs to 15 residues. Trimming left V 6 bases short and J 6 bases short, with 18 bases between. Looked up from germline, CDR1 is MNHNY and CDR2 is SVGAGI (reference sequence). For the CDR3, the DNA is TGTGCCAGCAGCCCGGGAGGGTTTGTGGGTCAGCCCCAGCATTTT. Protein sequence: CASSPGGFVGQPQHF.

The gene calls are TRBV21-1 and TRBJ1-1. TRBV21-1 is shown as a pseudogene. The CDR3 is 14 amino acids. The CDR3 nucleotides are TGTGCCAGCACCGAACTGGGATCGTTTGGTGGAGCTTTCTTT. This sequence encodes CASTELGSFGGAFF.

Only a few counts were recorded for this clone. The chain is built from TRBV19 and TRBJ2-3; D is unresolved. V was clipped by 5 bases and J by 2 bases, with 29 bases between them. The CDR3 runs 20 residues. Per germline, CDR1 LNHDA and CDR2 SQIVND (reference sequence). CDR3 region: CASSGYGWKTRPSYTDTQYF. The CDR3 nucleotides are TGTGCCAGTAGTGGATACGGATGGAAAACTCGTCCATCATACACAGATACGCAGTATTTT.

This chain joins TRBV7-9 and TRBJ2-5, with TRBD1 identical over 8 bases. This CDR3 is built from 15 residues. Losses at the gene ends were 0 bases for V and 5 bases for J; bases not matched to a gene: 5. Germline CDR1 reads SEHNR; CDR2 reads FQNEAQ (reference sequence). CDR3 nucleotide sequence: TGTGCCAGCAGCTTAGCACAGGGGGTCCTGGAGACCCAGTACTTC. Amino acid sequence: CASSLAQGVLETQYF. Looking up the rest from reference TRBV7-9 and TRBJ2-5 gives the full variable domain: DTGVSQNPRHKITKRGQNVTFRCDPISEHNRLYWYRQTLGQGPEFLTYFQNEAQLEKSRLLSDRFSAERPKGSFSTLEIQRTEQGDSAMYLCASSLAQGVLETQYFGPGTRLLVL.

The chain joins TRBV7-8 to TRBJ2-2; D unclear. Trimming took off 2 bases at V and 4 bases at J, with 8 bases between the two ends. Germline CDR1 and CDR2: SGHVS and FQNEAQ. The CDR3 loop spans 14 amino acids. CDR3 in amino acids: CASSLRPSTGELFF. As DNA, the CDR3 is TGTGCCAGCAGCTTAAGGCCAAGCACCGGGGAGCTGTTTTTT.

The V gene is TRBV27, the J gene TRBJ2-6; D gene ambiguous. The germline V gene encodes CDR1 MNHEY and CDR2 SMNVEV (reference sequence). Trimming took 2 bases from V and 0 from J, leaving 11 bases between them. The CDR3 spans 17 residues. This CDR3 is CASSLSSRRSGANVLTF. In nucleotides, the CDR3 is TGTGCCAGCAGTTTAAGCTCCAGGCGCTCTGGGGCCAACGTCCTGACTTTC.

The J gene is TRBJ1-5, the V gene TRBV6-6; 7 positions agree with TRBD1. The CDR3 spans 16 residues. Unmatched junction bases numbered 9, after V lost 0 bases and J lost 7 bases. Germline V gene lookup returns CDR1 MNHNY and CDR2 SVGAGI (reference sequence). The CDR3 sequence is CASSYSPGGAGQPQHF. The DNA for the CDR3 is TGTGCCAGCAGTTACTCCCCAGGGGGAGCTGGACAGCCCCAGCATTTT.

The genes are TRBV7-8 and TRBJ2-7; D unresolved. There are 14 residues in the CDR3. Between the trimmed V and J ends, which lost 7 bases and 5 bases, there was a span of 18 bases. In germline, CDR1 is SGHVS, CDR2 FQNEAQ. CDR3 loop: CASTPSGLNHEQYF. The DNA of the CDR3 is TGTGCCAGCACCCCATCGGGTCTGAACCACGAGCAGTACTTC. Supplemented by reference TRBV7-8 and TRBJ2-7, the full variable domain reads GAGVSQSPRYKVAKRGQDVALRCDPISGHVSLFWYQQALGQGPEFLTYFQNEAQLDKSGLPSDRFFAERPEGSVSTLKIQRTQQEDSAVYLCASTPSGLNHEQYFGPGTRLTVT.

The chain joins TRBV5-6 to TRBJ2-7; TRBD2 aligns across 7 bases. V trimming: 4 bases; J trimming: 2 bases; junction bases outside the gene matches: 12. This CDR3 is built from 16 residues. Germline CDR1 SGHDT, CDR2 YYEEEE. The CDR3 nucleotides read TGTGCCAGCAGCATTCGGTTTTCTAGCGGTCCCTACGAGCAGTACTTC. It specifies CASSIRFSSGPYEQYF.

The rearrangement links TRBV6-1 to TRBJ2-3, with 8 bases aligning to TRBD1. CDR1 is MNHNS, CDR2 SASEGT, per germline. J was trimmed by 3 bases and V by 2 bases; bases with no gene match: 10. The CDR3 spans 17 residues. CDR3 amino acids: CASSESGGQGPTDTQYF. The DNA of the CDR3 is TGTGCCAGCAGTGAATCAGGAGGACAGGGACCGACAGATACGCAGTATTTT.

This chain connects TRBV5-4 to TRBJ1-1, with TRBD1 matching over 7 bases. V shed 5 bases and J 1 base; nucleotides not matched to a gene: 14. From germline, CDR1 is SGHNT and CDR2 YYREEE (reference sequence). CDR3 length equals 17 residues. The CDR3: CASRTTGRGQRNTEAFF. The CDR3 DNA is TGTGCCAGCAGAACGACAGGGAGGGGTCAGAGGAACACTGAAGCTTTCTTT.

The chain recombines TRBV25-1 with TRBJ2-1; a possible D gene is TRBD1 (6 bases). Trimming took 7 bases from V and 4 from J, leaving 11 bases between them. This CDR3 contains 13 residues. The germline gives CDR1 MGHDK, CDR2 SYGVNS. The CDR3, as DNA: TGTGCCAGCACCAAGGACAGTTACAATGAGCAGTTCTTC. Its protein is CASTKDSYNEQFF.

The chain carries TRBV6-6 and TRBJ1-1; no reliable D call. The germline V gene encodes CDR1 MNHNY and CDR2 SVGAGI (reference sequence). The CDR3 extends over 12 amino acids. Trimming took off 2 bases at V and 3 bases at J, with 4 bases between the two ends. The CDR3 bases are TGTGCCAGCAGTTACGGGGACACTGAAGCTTTCTTT. Translated, it gives CASSYGDTEAFF.

The chain joins TRBV5-5 to TRBJ1-5; the match to TRBD1 covers 7 bases. V gave up 0 bases and J gave up 0 bases; unmatched junction bases: 9. This CDR3 contains 18 residues. The germline CDR1 and CDR2 sequences are SGHKS and YYEKEE (reference sequence). CDR3 protein: CASSLAATGTTSNQPQHF. The CDR3 region has the DNA TGTGCCAGCAGCTTGGCCGCGACAGGGACCACTAGCAATCAGCCCCAGCATTTT.

The gene calls are TRBV9 and TRBJ2-4; D is possibly TRBD1 or TRBD2 (5 bases each). CDR1 is SGDLS and CDR2 is YYNGEE in the germline V gene. The length of the CDR3 is 15 residues. V gave up 0 bases and J gave up 8 bases, with 15 bases separating them. In nucleotides, the CDR3 is TGTGCCAGCAGCGTAGATTACGGGGCCGGGTACATTCAGTACTTC. Translating it yields CASSVDYGAGYIQYF.

The chain uses TRBV29-1 and TRBJ1-5, with D possibly TRBD1 on 6 matching bases. Germline V gene data show CDR1 as SQVTM and CDR2 as ANQGSEA. V was clipped by 4 bases and J by 3 bases, with 13 bases between them. This CDR3 region has 14 residues. The CDR3 region is CSVGGQGFNQPQHF. The CDR3, as DNA: TGCAGCGTTGGGGGGCAGGGATTCAATCAGCCCCAGCATTTT. The full variable domain, completed using reference TRBV29-1 and TRBJ1-5, is SAVISQKPSRDICQRGTSLTIQCQVDSQVTMMFWYRQQPGQSLTLIATANQGSEATYESGFVIDKFPISRPNLTFSTLTVSNMSPEDSSIYLCSVGGQGFNQPQHFGDGTRLSIL.